This paragraph reports one TCR beta chain. Antigen specificity is unknown. This CDR3 contains 15 residues. V lost 5 bases to trimming and J lost 6 bases; unmatched junction nucleotides: 12. Findings and limits, study-wide: Tumor Tregs overlapped most with tumor, then blood, naive CD4+ cells. In terms of TCR gene usage, tumor memory CD4+ T cells clustered together with blood and lymph node memory CD4+ cells, as well as with lymph node naive CD4+ cells. Larger-cohort validation covered only one TCR beta V-J rearrangement.

Memory CD4+ T cells were sorted as CD4+CD45RO+CD25- cells. MiXCR, applied by TCRdb to the 5' RACE reads, yields one record per CDR3 protein. Of 35,000 to 50,000 distinct CDR3 sequences in the sample, around 30% are singletons; the top ten hold less than 5%. V gene TRBV12-3 or TRBV12-4 combines with J gene TRBJ2-7, with TRBD1 matching 8 bases. The TCR was taken from a female donor with breast cancer. Sample: tumor-infiltrating memory CD4+ T cells sorted from the breast tumor. Subset of the sample: memory CD4+ T cells, CD4+CD45RO+CD25-. The CDR3 region is CASSPTTGVVSEQYF. In nucleotides, the CDR3 is TGTGCCAGCAGTCCTACGACAGGGGTGGTCTCCGAGCAGTACTTC.